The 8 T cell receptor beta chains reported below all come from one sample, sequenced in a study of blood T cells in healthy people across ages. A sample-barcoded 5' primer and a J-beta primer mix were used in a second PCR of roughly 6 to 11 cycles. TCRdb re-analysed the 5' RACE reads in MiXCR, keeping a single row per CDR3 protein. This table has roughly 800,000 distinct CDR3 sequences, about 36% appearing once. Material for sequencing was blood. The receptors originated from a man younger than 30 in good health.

This CDR3 is CSVDWVGRETQYF. The DNA of the CDR3 is TGCAGCGTCGACTGGGTGGGGAGGGAGACCCAGTACTTC. The rearrangement uses TRBV29-1 and TRBJ2-5; possible D gene TRBD2, 6 bases. The CDR3 runs 13 residues. CDR1 and CDR2 from the germline V gene are SQVTM and ANQGSEA. Trimming removed 6 bases from V and 5 bases from J, with 16 bases in between.

The CDR3 region is CASSAELSGGPGTDTQYF. CDR3 sequence (DNA): TGTGCCAGCAGCGCCGAACTTAGCGGGGGGCCCGGAACAGATACGCAGTATTTT. The V call is TRBV7-2, the J call TRBJ2-3; 10 bases fit TRBD2. From germline, CDR1 is SGHTA and CDR2 FQGNSA. The CDR3 is 18 amino acids. The V segment lost 5 bases and the J segment 3 bases; nucleotides outside the gene matches: 14. The entire variable domain, with the rest obtained from reference TRBV7-2 and TRBJ2-3, is as follows: GAGVSQSPSNKVTEKGKDVELRCDPISGHTALYWYRQSLGQGLEFLIYFQGNSAPDKSGLPSDRFSAERTGGSVSTLTIQRTQQEDSAVYLCASSAELSGGPGTDTQYFGPGTRLTVL.

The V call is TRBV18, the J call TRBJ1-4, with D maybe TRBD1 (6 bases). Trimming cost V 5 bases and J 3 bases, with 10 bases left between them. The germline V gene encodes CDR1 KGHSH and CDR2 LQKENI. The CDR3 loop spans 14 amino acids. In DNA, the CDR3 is TGTGCCAGCTCATCTACAGGGTCTAATGAAAAACTGTTTTTT. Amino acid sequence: CASSSTGSNEKLFF. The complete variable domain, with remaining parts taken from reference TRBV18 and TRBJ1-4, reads NAGVMQNPRHLVRRRGQEARLRCSPMKGHSHVYWYRQLPEEGLKFMVYLQKENIIDESGMPKERFSAEFPKEGPSILRIQQVVRGDSAAYFCASSSTGSNEKLFFGSGTQLSVL.

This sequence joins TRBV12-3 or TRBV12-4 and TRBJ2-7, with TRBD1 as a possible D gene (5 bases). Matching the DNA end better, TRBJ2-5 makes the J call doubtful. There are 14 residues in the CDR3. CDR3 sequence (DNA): TGTGCCAGCAGTGACAGTCAGGCCGTGGAGACCCAGTACTTC. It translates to CASSDSQAVETQYF.

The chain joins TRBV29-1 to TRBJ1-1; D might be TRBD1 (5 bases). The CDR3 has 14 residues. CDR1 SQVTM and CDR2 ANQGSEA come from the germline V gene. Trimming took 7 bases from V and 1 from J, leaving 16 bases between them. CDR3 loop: CSAQKAGWNTEAFF. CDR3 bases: TGCAGCGCGCAAAAGGCAGGGTGGAACACTGAAGCTTTCTTT.

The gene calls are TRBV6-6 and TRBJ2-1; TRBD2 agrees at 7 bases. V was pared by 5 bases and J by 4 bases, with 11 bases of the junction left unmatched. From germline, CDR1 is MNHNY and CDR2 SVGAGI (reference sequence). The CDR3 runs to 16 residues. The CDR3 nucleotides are TGTGCCAGCAGTCCCTATCGCGGGAGCGGGTACAATGAGCAGTTCTTC. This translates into CASSPYRGSGYNEQFF.

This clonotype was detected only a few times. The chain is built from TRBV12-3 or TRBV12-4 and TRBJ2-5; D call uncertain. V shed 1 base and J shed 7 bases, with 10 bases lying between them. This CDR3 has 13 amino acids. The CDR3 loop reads CASSLGWVATQYF. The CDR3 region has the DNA TGTGCCAGCAGTTTAGGATGGGTGGCGACCCAGTACTTC.

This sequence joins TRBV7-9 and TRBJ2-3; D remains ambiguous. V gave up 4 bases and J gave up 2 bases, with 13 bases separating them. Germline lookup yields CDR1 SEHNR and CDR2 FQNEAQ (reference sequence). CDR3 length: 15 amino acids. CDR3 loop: CASSSRADYTDTQYF. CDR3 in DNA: TGTGCCAGCAGCTCCCGGGCCGATTACACAGATACGCAGTATTTT.